This paragraph covers one T cell receptor beta chain sequence. These data originate in a study of cytomegalovirus exposure and HLA in healthy donors. Study details: Most donors, 70% to 85% of over 350 genotyped, fell in the Caucasian-associated ancestry cluster.

With 60 Vbeta and 13 Jbeta primers, the PCR was carried out. Only in-frame clones appear in the TCRdb table, and some are missing; sequencing was by immunoSEQ multiplex PCR. This sample has 75,000 to 100,000 clones, with about four fifths found just once. The receptor was isolated from a young man in good health and CMV-seronegative. Sequencing used PBMCs.

The CDR3: CASSPGVSRVPEAFF. The CDR3 region has the DNA TGTGCCAGCAGCCCCGGGGTGTCACGGGTCCCCGAAGCTTTCTTT. This chain joins TRBV7-2 and TRBJ1-1, with unresolved D. The germline V gene encodes CDR1 SGHTA and CDR2 FQGNSA. The CDR3 consists of 15 residues. V was pared by 5 bases and J by 8 bases, with 21 bases between. Using reference TRBV7-2 and TRBJ1-1 for the parts outside the CDR3, the full variable domain is GAGVSQSPSNKVTEKGKDVELRCDPISGHTALYWYRQSLGQGLEFLIYFQGNSAPDKSGLPSDRFSAERTGGSVSTLTIQRTQQEDSAVYLCASSPGVSRVPEAFFGQGTRLTVV.